Each of the 11 T cell receptor beta chains below was sequenced from the same sample in a study of spatial heterogeneity in lung cancer (dated by TCRdb to about 2019). The library was made by 5' RACE. The instrument given in TCRdb is NextSeq 500. TCRdb took the public reads, trimmed them with fastp at Q25, ran MiXCR for clone calling and kept in-frame beta chains. Each record represents a unique CDR3 protein, reported with the most common genes and DNA among its rows. This sample is represented by 4,100 or so distinct CDR3 sequences; almost 35% of them were singletons. Roughly 35% of the sample is in the top ten clones. This specimen's time point label, interpreted: sample taken at primary tumor resection. Whole RNA extracted from tumor and nontumor lung tissue, or from cryopreserved PBMC samples, was used for TCR sequencing without cell sorting. The source material was PBMCs, sampled at surgery. Every receptor here comes from a male donor with early-stage non-small cell lung cancer.

Only a few counts were recorded for this clonotype. This beta chain turned up in a library designed for alpha chains; as an off-target read, its abundance says little. The CDR3 nucleotides read TGCAGCGTTGCAGGGGGAGAATGGGAGACCCAGTACTTC. It encodes CSVAGGEWETQYF. V and J are TRBV29-1 and TRBJ2-5; TRBD1 matches 7 bases. The V segment lost 4 bases and the J segment 5 bases; nucleotides outside the gene matches: 7. CDR3 size: 13 residues. Germline CDR1 is SQVTM and CDR2 is ANQGSEA.

Points on this clonotype: Since the library was made to target alpha chains, this beta chain is a stray read and its abundance is not meaningful. The J gene is TRBJ2-3, the V gene TRBV7-3; D is uncertain. This CDR3 has 16 residues. The V and J ends lost 5 bases and 0 bases respectively, with 15 bases between them. The germline V gene encodes CDR1 SGHTA and CDR2 FQGTGA. The CDR3 region is CASSPTAGTSTDTQYF. CDR3 in DNA: TGTGCCAGCAGCCCCACGGCAGGTACTAGCACAGATACGCAGTATTTT.

As to this clonotype: This beta chain is an unintended read in a library built for alpha chains; its size means little. CDR3 in amino acids: CASSPPGPREQYF. For the CDR3, the DNA is TGTGCCAGCAGTCCCCCGGGACCGCGCGAGCAGTACTTC. This chain joins TRBV12-3 or TRBV12-4 and TRBJ2-7; D may correspond to TRBD1 or TRBD2 (5 bases each). The CDR3 covers 13 residues. The V gene lost 5 bases and the J gene lost 6 bases, with 14 bases spanning the gap.

Comments on this clonotype: The library was built for alpha chains, so this beta chain is an off-target read and its size means little. This rearrangement joins TRBV6-5 to TRBJ2-6; D is unresolved. This CDR3 comprises 15 residues. V was trimmed by 0 bases and J by 2 bases, leaving 5 bases between them. Germline V gives CDR1 MNHEY, CDR2 SVGAGI. In DNA form, the CDR3 reads TGTGCCAGCAGTTACTCGGCGGCTGGGGCCAACGTCCTGACTTTC. Translated: CASSYSAAGANVLTF.

This clonotype was seen a handful of times. This beta chain is off target for a library built for alpha chains, so its abundance means little. This rearrangement joins TRBV7-9 to TRBJ2-2; a weak D match, TRBD2 (6 bases). CDR1 SEHNR and CDR2 FQNEAQ come from the germline V gene (reference sequence). The CDR3 has 18 amino acids. Trimming pared 4 bases from V and 7 bases from J, leaving 25 bases between. The CDR3 reads CASSSLTPGSEVVGELFF. CDR3 DNA: TGTGCCAGCAGCTCCCTAACACCCGGGAGTGAAGTGGTCGGGGAGCTGTTTTTT.

Comments on this clonotype: At one boundary the junction diverges from the germline segment, which might be a read error. With the library built for alpha chains, this beta chain is off target and its frequency is not meaningful. The V and J genes are TRBV15 and TRBJ2-1; possibly TRBD2 for D (6 bases). CDR3 size: 12 residues. CDR1 is LNHNV and CDR2 is YYDKDF in the germline V gene (reference sequence). The CDR3 DNA sequence: TGTGCCACCAGCAGAGATAGGAGGGAAGGGTCCTTC. Encoded protein: CATSRDRREGSF.

This clonotype was seen a handful of times. This beta chain is a stray read from a library made for alpha chains; its abundance is not meaningful. The chain employs TRBV7-9 and TRBJ2-5; D not resolved. This CDR3 region has 13 residues. Germline loops: CDR1 SEHNR, CDR2 FQNEAQ (reference sequence). Trimming pared 2 bases from V and 5 bases from J, leaving 9 bases between. CDR3 coding DNA: TGTGCCAGCAGCTTAAACGGGTATGAGACCCAGTACTTC. Its translation is CASSLNGYETQYF.

On this clonotype: With the library built for alpha chains, this beta chain is off target and its frequency is not meaningful. The V gene is TRBV19, the J gene TRBJ2-2; perhaps TRBD2 as D (5 bases). Germline V gene data show CDR1 as LNHDA and CDR2 as SQIVND (reference sequence). V lost 3 bases and J 1 base, leaving 12 bases between the germline ends. CDR3 length equals 16 residues. The CDR3 region is CASSMWLAVNTGELFF. The CDR3 nucleotides are TGTGCCAGTAGTATGTGGCTAGCAGTGAACACCGGGGAGCTGTTTTTT.

Points on this clonotype: This beta chain turned up in a library designed for alpha chains; as an off-target read, its abundance says little. J is TRBJ1-2 and V is TRBV12-3 or TRBV12-4; possible D gene TRBD1, 5 bases. Trimming took off 7 bases at V and 4 bases at J, with 10 bases between the two ends. This CDR3 has 12 amino acids. The CDR3 spells CASKSGSYGYTF. CDR3 DNA: TGTGCCAGCAAGTCAGGGAGCTATGGCTACACCTTC.

This clonotype is categorized as medium-sized. This beta chain appears as a stray read in a library generated for alpha chains; its size is not informative. The rearrangement uses TRBV2 and TRBJ2-2; D not certain. The V gene's germline CDR1 is SNHLY and CDR2 FYNNEI. The CDR3 length is 15 residues. V lost 4 bases, J lost 6 bases, and 15 bases lay in between. CDR3 residues: CASSVSRSLAGELFF. CDR3 bases: TGTGCCAGCAGTGTGTCTCGGAGTCTGGCCGGGGAGCTGTTTTTT. Full variable domain (rest looked up from reference TRBV2 and TRBJ2-2): EPEVTQTPSHQVTQMGQEVILRCVPISNHLYFYWYRQILGQKVEFLVSFYNNEISEKSEIFDDQFSVERPDGSNFTLKIRSTKLEDSAMYFCASSVSRSLAGELFFGEGSRLTVL.

Relative to its sample, this clonotype is medium-sized. In a library made to pick up alpha chains, this beta chain is a stray read with a size that means little. V is TRBV10-2 and J is TRBJ2-7, with 8 positions matching TRBD2. The V segment lost 7 bases and the J segment 3 bases; nucleotides outside the gene matches: 5. Germline V gene data show CDR1 as WSHSY and CDR2 as SAAADI. The CDR3 spans 13 residues. The CDR3 DNA reads as TGCGCCAGCAAGATGGCGGGGGGCTACGAGCAGTACTTC. This encodes CASKMAGGYEQYF.